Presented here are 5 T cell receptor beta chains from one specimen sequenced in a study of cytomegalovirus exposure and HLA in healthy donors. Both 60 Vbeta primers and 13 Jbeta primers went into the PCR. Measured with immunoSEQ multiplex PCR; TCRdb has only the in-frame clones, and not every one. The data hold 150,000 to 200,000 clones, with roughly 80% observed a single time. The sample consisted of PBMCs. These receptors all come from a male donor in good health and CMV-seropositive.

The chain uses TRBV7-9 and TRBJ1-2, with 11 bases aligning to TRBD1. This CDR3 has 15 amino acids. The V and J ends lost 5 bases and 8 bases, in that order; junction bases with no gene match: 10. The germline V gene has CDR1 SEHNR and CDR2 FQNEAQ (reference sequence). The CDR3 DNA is TGTGCCAGCAGCATAATATGGGACAGGGGGAAAGGCTACACCTTC. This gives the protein CASSIIWDRGKGYTF. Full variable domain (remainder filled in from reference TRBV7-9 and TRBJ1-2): DTGVSQNPRHKITKRGQNVTFRCDPISEHNRLYWYRQTLGQGPEFLTYFQNEAQLEKSRLLSDRFSAERPKGSFSTLEIQRTEQGDSAMYLCASSIIWDRGKGYTFGSGTRLTVV.

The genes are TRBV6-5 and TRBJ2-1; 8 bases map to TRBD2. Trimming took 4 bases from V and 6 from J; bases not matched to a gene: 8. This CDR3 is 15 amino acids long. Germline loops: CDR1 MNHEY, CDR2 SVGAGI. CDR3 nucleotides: TGTGCCAGCAGTTTCGGGCTAGCGGGCGTCAATGAGCAGTTCTTC. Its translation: CASSFGLAGVNEQFF.

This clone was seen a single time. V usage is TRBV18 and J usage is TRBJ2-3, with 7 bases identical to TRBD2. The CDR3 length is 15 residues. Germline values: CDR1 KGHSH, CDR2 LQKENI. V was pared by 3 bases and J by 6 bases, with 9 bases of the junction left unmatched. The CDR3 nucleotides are TGTGCCAGCTCACCTTACAGCGGGACGGTTGATACGCAGTATTTT. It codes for CASSPYSGTVDTQYF.

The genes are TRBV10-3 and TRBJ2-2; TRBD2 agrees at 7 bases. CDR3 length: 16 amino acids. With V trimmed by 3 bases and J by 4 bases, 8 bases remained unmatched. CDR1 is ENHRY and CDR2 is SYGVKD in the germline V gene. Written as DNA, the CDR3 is TGTGCCATCAGTGACTTTGGGGGAGGGGTCACCGGGGAGCTGTTTTTT. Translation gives CAISDFGGGVTGELFF.

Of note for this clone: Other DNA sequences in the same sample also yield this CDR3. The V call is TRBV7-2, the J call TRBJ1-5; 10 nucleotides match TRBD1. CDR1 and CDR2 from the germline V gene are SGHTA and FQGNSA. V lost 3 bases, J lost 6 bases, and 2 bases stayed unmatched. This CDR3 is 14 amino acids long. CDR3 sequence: CASSLDRGSQPQHF. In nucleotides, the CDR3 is TGTGCCAGCAGCTTGGACAGGGGGAGTCAGCCCCAGCATTTT.